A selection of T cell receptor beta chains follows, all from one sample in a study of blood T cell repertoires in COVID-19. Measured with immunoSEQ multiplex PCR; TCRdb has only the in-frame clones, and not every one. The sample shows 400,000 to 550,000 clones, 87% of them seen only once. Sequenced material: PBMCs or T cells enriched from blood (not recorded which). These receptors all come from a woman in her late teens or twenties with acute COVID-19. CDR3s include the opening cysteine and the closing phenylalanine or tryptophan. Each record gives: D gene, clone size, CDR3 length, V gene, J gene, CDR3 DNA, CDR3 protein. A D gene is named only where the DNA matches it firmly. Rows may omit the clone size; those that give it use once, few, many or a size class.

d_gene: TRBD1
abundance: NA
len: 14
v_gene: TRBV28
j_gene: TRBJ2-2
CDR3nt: TGTGCCAGCAGTTTGACAGGGGGGTCCGGGGAGCTGTTTTTT
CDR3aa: CASSLTGGSGELFF

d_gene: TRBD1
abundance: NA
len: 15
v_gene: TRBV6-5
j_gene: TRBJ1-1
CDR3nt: TGTGCCAGCAGGCAGGACAGGGTGATGAACACTGAAGCTTTCTTT
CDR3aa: CASRQDRVMNTEAFF

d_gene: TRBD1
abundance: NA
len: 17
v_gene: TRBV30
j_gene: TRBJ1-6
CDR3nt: TGTGCCTGGAGTGTGACCCTCACAGGGGAAGAGAATTCACCCCTCCACTTT
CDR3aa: CAWSVTLTGEENSPLHF

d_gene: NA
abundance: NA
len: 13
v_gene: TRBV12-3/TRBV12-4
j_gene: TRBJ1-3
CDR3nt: TGTGCCAGCAGTTTCGTAACTGGAAACACCATATATTTT
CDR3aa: CASSFVTGNTIYF

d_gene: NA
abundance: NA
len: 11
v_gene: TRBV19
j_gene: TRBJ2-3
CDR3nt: TGTGCCAGTAGTACCTCAGATACGCAGTATTTT
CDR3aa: CASSTSDTQYF

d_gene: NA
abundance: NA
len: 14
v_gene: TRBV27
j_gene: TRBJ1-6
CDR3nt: TGTGCCAGCAGTTTACTAGGCACTAATTCACCCCTCCACTTT
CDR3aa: CASSLLGTNSPLHF

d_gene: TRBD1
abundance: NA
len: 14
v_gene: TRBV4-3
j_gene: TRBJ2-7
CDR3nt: TGCGCCAGCAGCCAAGAGACAGGGACCTACGAGCAGTACTTC
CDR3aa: CASSQETGTYEQYF

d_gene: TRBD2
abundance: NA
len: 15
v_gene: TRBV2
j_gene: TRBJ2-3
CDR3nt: TGTGCCAGCAGGGAGAGCGGGGCGGGGACAGATACGCAGTATTTT
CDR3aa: CASRESGAGTDTQYF

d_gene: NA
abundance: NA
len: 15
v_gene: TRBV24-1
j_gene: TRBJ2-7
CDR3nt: TGTGCCACCAGTGATCTAGGACAGCCTCCTGGCGAGCAGTACTTC
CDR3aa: CATSDLGQPPGEQYF

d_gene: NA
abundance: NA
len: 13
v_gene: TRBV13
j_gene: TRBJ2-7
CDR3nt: TGTGCCAGCACTCCGGGACTCCTGGGGGAGCAGTACTTC
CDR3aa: CASTPGLLGEQYF

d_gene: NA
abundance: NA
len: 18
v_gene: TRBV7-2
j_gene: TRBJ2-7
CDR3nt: TGTGCCAGCAGCTTAGCGCCAAGAGTACGGGATCTTTATTACGAGCAGTACTTC
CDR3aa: CASSLAPRVRDLYYEQYF

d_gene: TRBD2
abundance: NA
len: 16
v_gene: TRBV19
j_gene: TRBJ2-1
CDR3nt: TGTGCCAGTAGTAGTACTACTAGCGGGAGGTGGGTTGAGCAGTTCTTC
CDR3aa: CASSSTTSGRWVEQFF

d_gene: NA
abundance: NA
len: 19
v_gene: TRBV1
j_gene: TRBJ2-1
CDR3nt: TGCACCAGCAGCCAAGATCCCCCCATCGGCGTAGAGGTCGGGAATGAGCAGTTCTTC
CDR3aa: CTSSQDPPIGVEVGNEQFF

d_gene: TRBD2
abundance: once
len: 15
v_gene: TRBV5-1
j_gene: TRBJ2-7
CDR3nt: TGCGCCAGCAGCCTCGGACTAGCGGGGATCGGCGAGCAGTACTTC
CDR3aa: CASSLGLAGIGEQYF

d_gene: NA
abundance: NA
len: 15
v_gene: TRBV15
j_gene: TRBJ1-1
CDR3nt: TGTGCCACCAGCAGAGAAAGGACAGAGAACACTGAAGCTTTCTTT
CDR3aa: CATSRERTENTEAFF

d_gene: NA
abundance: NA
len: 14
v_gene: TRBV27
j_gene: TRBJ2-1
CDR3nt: TGTGCCAGCAGTTCGGCTGGGACTCACAATGAGCAGTTCTTC
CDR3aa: CASSSAGTHNEQFF

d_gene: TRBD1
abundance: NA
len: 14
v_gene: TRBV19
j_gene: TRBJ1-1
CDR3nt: TGTGCCAGTAGTATATCGGACAGGGTGGCTGAAGCTTTCTTT
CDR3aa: CASSISDRVAEAFF

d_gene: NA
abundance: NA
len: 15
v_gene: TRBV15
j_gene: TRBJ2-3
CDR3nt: TGTGCCACCAGCAGAGATGTGCGGGAAATAGATACGCAGTATTTT
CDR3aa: CATSRDVREIDTQYF

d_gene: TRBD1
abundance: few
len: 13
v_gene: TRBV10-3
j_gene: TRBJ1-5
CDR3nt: TGTGCCACTACAGGGGGATCGGGTCAGCCCCAGCATTTT
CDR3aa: CATTGGSGQPQHF

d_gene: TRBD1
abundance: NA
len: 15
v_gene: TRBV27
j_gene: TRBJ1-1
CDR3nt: TGTGCCAGCAGGGTGCAGGGGGATATGAACACTGAAGCTTTCTTT
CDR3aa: CASRVQGDMNTEAFF

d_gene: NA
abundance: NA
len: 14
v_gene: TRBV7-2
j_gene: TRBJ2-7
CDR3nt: TGTGCCAGCAGCTTAGCTGGGGCCACCTACGAGCAGTACTTC
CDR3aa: CASSLAGATYEQYF

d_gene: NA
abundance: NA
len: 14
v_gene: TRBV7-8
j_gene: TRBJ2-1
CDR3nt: TGTGCCAGCAGCTTTAGGCAGGGATACAATGAGCAGTTCTTC
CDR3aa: CASSFRQGYNEQFF

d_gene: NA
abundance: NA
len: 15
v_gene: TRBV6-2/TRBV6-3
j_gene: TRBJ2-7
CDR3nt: TGTGCCAGCAGTTACGCGTCAACCCGCTCCTACGAGCAGTACTTC
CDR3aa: CASSYASTRSYEQYF

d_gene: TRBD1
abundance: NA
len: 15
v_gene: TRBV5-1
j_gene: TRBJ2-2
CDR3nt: TGCGCCAGCAGCTCGACAGGGGCGGGACCCGGGGAGCTGTTTTTT
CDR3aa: CASSSTGAGPGELFF

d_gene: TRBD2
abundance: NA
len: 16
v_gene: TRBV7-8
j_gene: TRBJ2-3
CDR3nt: TGTGCCAGCAGCCAGCGACTAGCGGGGGAGACAGATACGCAGTATTTT
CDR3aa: CASSQRLAGETDTQYF

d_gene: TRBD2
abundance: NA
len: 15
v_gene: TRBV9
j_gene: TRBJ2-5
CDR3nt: TGTGCCAGCAGCGTAGGTTCAGCGGGGGTAGAGACCCAGTACTTC
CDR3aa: CASSVGSAGVETQYF

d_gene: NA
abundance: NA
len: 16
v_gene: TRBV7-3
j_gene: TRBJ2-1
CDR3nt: TGTGCCAGCAGCTTAAACGGCAGGGGAGGGGGCAATGAGCAGTTCTTC
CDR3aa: CASSLNGRGGGNEQFF

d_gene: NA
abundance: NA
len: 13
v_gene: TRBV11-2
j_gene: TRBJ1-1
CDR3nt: TGTGCCAGCAGCTTGGTAGCCGGCACTGAAGCTTTCTTT
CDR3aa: CASSLVAGTEAFF

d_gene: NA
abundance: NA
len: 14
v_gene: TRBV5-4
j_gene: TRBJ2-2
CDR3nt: TGTGCCAGCAGCTTGAAAGCAGGCACCGGGGAGCTGTTTTTT
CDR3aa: CASSLKAGTGELFF

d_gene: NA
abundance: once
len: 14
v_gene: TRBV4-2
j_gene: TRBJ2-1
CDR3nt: TGTGCCAGCAGCCCCCGGGGGAGCTACAATGAGCAGTTCTTC
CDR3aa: CASSPRGSYNEQFF

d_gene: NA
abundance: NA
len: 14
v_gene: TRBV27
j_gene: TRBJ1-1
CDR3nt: TGTGCCAGCAGTCCGGGACTGGAGAACACTGAAGCTTTCTTT
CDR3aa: CASSPGLENTEAFF

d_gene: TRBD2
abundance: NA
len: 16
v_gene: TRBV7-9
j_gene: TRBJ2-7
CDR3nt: TGTGCCAGCAGCTCAAGTGCTAGCGGGGGGTTGTACGAGCAGTACTTC
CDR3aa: CASSSSASGGLYEQYF